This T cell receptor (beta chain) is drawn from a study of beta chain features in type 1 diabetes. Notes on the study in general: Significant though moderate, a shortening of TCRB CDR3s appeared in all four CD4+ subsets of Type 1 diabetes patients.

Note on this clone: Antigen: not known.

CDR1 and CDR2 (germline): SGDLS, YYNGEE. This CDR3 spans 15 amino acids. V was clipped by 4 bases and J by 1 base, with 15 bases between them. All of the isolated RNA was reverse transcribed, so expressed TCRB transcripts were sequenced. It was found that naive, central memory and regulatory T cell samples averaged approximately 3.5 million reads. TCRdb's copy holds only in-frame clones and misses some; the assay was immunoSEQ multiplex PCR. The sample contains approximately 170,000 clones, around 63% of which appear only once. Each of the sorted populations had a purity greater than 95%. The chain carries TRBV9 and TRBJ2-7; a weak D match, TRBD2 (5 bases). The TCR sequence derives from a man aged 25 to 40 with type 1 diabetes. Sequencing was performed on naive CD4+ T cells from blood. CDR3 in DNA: TGTGCCAGCAGCTCCAGAGGGCTAGGGTCCTACGAGCAGTACTTC. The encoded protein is CASSSRGLGSYEQYF. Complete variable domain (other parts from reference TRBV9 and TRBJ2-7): DSGVTQTPKHLITATGQRVTLRCSPRSGDLSVYWYQQSLDQGLQFLIQYYNGEERAKGNILERFSAQQFPDLHSELNLSSLELGDSALYFCASSSRGLGSYEQYFGPGTRLTVT.